A selection of T cell receptor beta chains follows, all from one sample in a study of beta chain features in type 1 diabetes. This table comes from immunoSEQ multiplex PCR, and its TCRdb copy is limited to in-frame clones, with some not included. Of 300,000 to 400,000 clones listed, around 13% were seen once; the top ten hold 0.017%. The sequenced material came from naive CD4+ T cells from blood. All receptors derive from a young man in good health. Both conserved end residues are part of each CDR3. The order of the fields is clone size, V gene, D gene, J gene, CDR3 DNA, CDR3 protein. D genes are given only for firm matches. Some rows mark clone size as missing; the rest say once, few, many or name a class of expanded clone.

NA	TRBV6-4	TRBD2	TRBJ2-3	TGTGCCAGCAGTGACTCGATGCGGGGGGGCAGAGATACGCAGTATTTT	CASSDSMRGGRDTQYF
NA	TRBV30	NA	TRBJ2-1	TGTGCCTGGAGTGTACGAGGGGGGGGGAATGAGCAGTTCTTC	CAWSVRGGGNEQFF
NA	TRBV6-1	NA	TRBJ2-2	TGTGCCAGCAGTGGCCTAGTGGGGGCAAACACCGGGGAGCTGTTTTTT	CASSGLVGANTGELFF
few	TRBV28	TRBD1	TRBJ2-7	TGTGCCAGCAGCTCGGGACAGGGAGCCTACGAGCAGTACTTC	CASSSGQGAYEQYF
NA	TRBV20-1	NA	TRBJ2-1	TGCAGTGCTGGTTCTATCGGGCAGTTCTTC	CSAGSIGQFF
few	TRBV29-1	TRBD1	TRBJ1-5	TGCAGCGTTGGGACAGGGCCGTATCAGCCCCAGCATTTT	CSVGTGPYQPQHF
few	TRBV5-6	TRBD1	TRBJ1-4	TGTGCCAGCAGACGCGGGGACAGGGGGCGCGTTAATGAAAAACTGTTTTTT	CASRRGDRGRVNEKLFF
NA	TRBV14	TRBD1	TRBJ2-7	TGTGCCAGCAGCCGAGGGACAGCCCTTTACGAGCAGTACTTC	CASSRGTALYEQYF
NA	TRBV5-4	TRBD2	TRBJ2-1	TGTGCCAGCAGCCCACAGCGGGAGTGGAACAATGAGCAGTTCTTC	CASSPQREWNNEQFF
NA	TRBV30	TRBD1	TRBJ1-2	TGTGCCTGGAGTATACAGGGGGATGATGACTACACCTTC	CAWSIQGDDDYTF
NA	TRBV10-3	NA	TRBJ2-6	TGTGCCACCCTGACAGGCACTACTTCTGGGGCCAACGTCCTGACTTTC	CATLTGTTSGANVLTF
few	TRBV5-1	TRBD2	TRBJ2-7	TGCGCCAGCAGCGGAGTTAGCGGGAGACTCTCCTACGAGCAGTACTTC	CASSGVSGRLSYEQYF
few	TRBV5-4	TRBD2	TRBJ2-5	TGTGCCAGCAGCCCCGAGCGGGGTACGCAAGAGACCCAGTACTTC	CASSPERGTQETQYF
NA	TRBV11-2	NA	TRBJ1-5	TGTGCCAGCAGCCGGTCCCCCCTGAGGCCCCAGCATTTT	CASSRSPLRPQHF
NA	TRBV5-1	NA	TRBJ1-1	TGCGCCAGCAGCTCGGTGACGGGGGCTGAAGCTTTCTTT	CASSSVTGAEAFF
few	TRBV5-4	NA	TRBJ2-6	TGTGCCAGCAGCGTCACTAGTTCTGGGGCCAACGTCCTGACTTTC	CASSVTSSGANVLTF
few	TRBV29-1	TRBD2	TRBJ2-5	TGCAGCGTTGTGGCTAGCGGGAGGGCCACTTGGGAGACCCAGTACTTC	CSVVASGRATWETQYF
NA	TRBV7-3	TRBD2	TRBJ2-3	TGTGCCAGCAGCGCTTTTCCTAGCGGGGGGACAGATACGCAGTATTTT	CASSAFPSGGTDTQYF
few	TRBV5-4	TRBD1	TRBJ2-3	TGTGCCAGCAGCATGGGACAGATTAAGACAGATACGCAGTATTTT	CASSMGQIKTDTQYF
few	TRBV5-1	TRBD2	TRBJ2-1	TGCGCCAGCAGCACCACTAGCGGGAGTCTTAATGAGCAGTTCTTC	CASSTTSGSLNEQFF
NA	TRBV28	TRBD2	TRBJ2-1	TGTGCCAGCGGGCGGGGGGGAAACTACAATGAGCAGTTCTTC	CASGRGGNYNEQFF
few	TRBV28	NA	TRBJ2-7	TGTGCCAGCAGTTCTGAAGCGCCCTACGAGCAGTACTTC	CASSSEAPYEQYF
few	TRBV5-1	TRBD1	TRBJ1-2	TGCGCCAGCAGCCGACCGGGACAGGGCAGCTATGGCTACACCTTC	CASSRPGQGSYGYTF
NA	TRBV2	TRBD1	TRBJ2-5	TGTGCCAGCAGTGATGGAGAACAGGGGGAGACCCAGTACTTC	CASSDGEQGETQYF
few	TRBV18	NA	TRBJ1-1	TGTGCCAGCTCACGGAGTTACGCAGGACGGGGTGTTAGCGAAGCTTTCTTT	CASSRSYAGRGVSEAFF
few	TRBV7-9	NA	TRBJ2-7	TGTGCCAGCAAGAACCTTACCTTACTCGAGCAGTACTTC	CASKNLTLLEQYF
few	TRBV2	TRBD2	TRBJ2-1	TGTGCCAGCAGGAGACTAGCGGGAGCCTATGAGCAGTTCTTC	CASRRLAGAYEQFF
few	TRBV6-6	TRBD1	TRBJ1-1	TGTGCCAGCAGTTACCCGGGACAGGGGGCAACTGAAGCTTTCTTT	CASSYPGQGATEAFF
few	TRBV9	NA	TRBJ2-7	TGTGCCAGCAGCGGCGGAGGTGGATCCCACGAGCAGTACTTC	CASSGGGGSHEQYF
NA	TRBV28	NA	TRBJ2-1	TGTGCCAGCAGCCGCGCCTCAGGGAACAATGAGCAGTTCTTC	CASSRASGNNEQFF
NA	TRBV5-1	TRBD1	TRBJ2-1	TGCGCCAGCAGCCGGGACAGGGTGCGGAATGAGCAGTTCTTC	CASSRDRVRNEQFF
few	TRBV7-9	NA	TRBJ2-7	TGTGCCAGCAGCGAGCCGACAGGACATAGCTACGAGCAGTACTTC	CASSEPTGHSYEQYF
NA	TRBV19	NA	TRBJ2-5	TGTGCCAGTAGTATTGGAGGGACGGCCCAAGAGACCCAGTACTTC	CASSIGGTAQETQYF
NA	TRBV25-1	NA	TRBJ1-4	TGTGCCAGCAGTGACGGGGGGGCGGCGGAAAAACTGTTTTTT	CASSDGGAAEKLFF
few	TRBV28	TRBD1	TRBJ2-7	TGTGCCAGCAGTTTTTTACGGACAGGGGGGCAGTACTTC	CASSFLRTGGQYF
NA	TRBV6-5	NA	TRBJ1-1	TGTGCCAGCAGTTACAGGGGGACCACTGAAGCTTTCTTT	CASSYRGTTEAFF
NA	TRBV27	TRBD1	TRBJ2-7	TGTGCCAGCAGTACCAGGACAGGAACCTACGAGCAGTACTTC	CASSTRTGTYEQYF
few	TRBV15	NA	TRBJ2-2	TGTGCCACCAGCCTGACAAGGGGGATTTTAATCGGGGAGCTGTTTTTT	CATSLTRGILIGELFF
NA	TRBV30	NA	TRBJ1-2	TGTGCCTGGGCGGCAGGGAAGAATGGCTACACCTTC	CAWAAGKNGYTF
few	TRBV4-3	TRBD1	TRBJ2-7	TGCGCCAGCAGCCAAGAAGAGACAGGGTGGGACGAGCAGTACTTC	CASSQEETGWDEQYF
few	TRBV11-2	TRBD2	TRBJ2-2	TGTGCCAGCAGCCGCAGTAGCGGGCCTCGGACCGGGGAGCTGTTTTTT	CASSRSSGPRTGELFF
NA	TRBV5-4	NA	TRBJ2-5	TGTGCCAGCAGCTTGAAAGGGGAAGAGACCCAGTACTTC	CASSLKGEETQYF
few	TRBV5-1	TRBD1	TRBJ1-2	TGCGCCAGCAGCCGAGACAGGGTCGGCTACACCTTC	CASSRDRVGYTF
NA	TRBV4-2	NA	TRBJ2-1	TGTGCCAGCAGCTCCTTCTCCGGGTACAATGAGCAGTTCTTC	CASSSFSGYNEQFF
few	TRBV2	NA	TRBJ2-1	TGTGCCAGCAAAGTGGAGCCCTCCCACAATGAGCAGTTCTTC	CASKVEPSHNEQFF